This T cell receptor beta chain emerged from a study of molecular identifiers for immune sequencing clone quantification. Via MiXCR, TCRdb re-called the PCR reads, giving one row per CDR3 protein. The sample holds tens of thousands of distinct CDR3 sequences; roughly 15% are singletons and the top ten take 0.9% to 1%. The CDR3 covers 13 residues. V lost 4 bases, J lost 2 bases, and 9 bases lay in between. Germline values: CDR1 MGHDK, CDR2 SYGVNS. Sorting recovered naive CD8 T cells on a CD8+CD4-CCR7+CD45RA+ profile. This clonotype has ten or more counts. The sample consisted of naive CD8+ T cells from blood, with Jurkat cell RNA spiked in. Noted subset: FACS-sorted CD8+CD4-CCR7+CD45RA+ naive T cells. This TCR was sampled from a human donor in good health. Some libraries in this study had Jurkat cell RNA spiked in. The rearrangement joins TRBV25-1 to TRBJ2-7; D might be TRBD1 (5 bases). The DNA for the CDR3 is TGTGCCAGCAGTGTAGGGGAACCCTACGAGCAGTACTTC. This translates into CASSVGEPYEQYF.